This entry lists 3 T cell receptor beta chains sequenced from one sample in a study of Ad26.COV2.S vaccination and SARS-CoV-2 variants. Described treatment: around 19 received Ad26.COV2.S at low or high dose, single or two shots; several received placebo; per-sample allocation not given. Each sample was drawn 63 days after the first injection (of vaccine or placebo). TCRdb's copy holds only in-frame clones and misses some; the assay was immunoSEQ multiplex PCR. Counted here are hundreds of thousands of clones, 89% occurring once; the ten biggest clones make up around 2.6%. The source material was peripheral blood, sampled in a trial of Ad26.COV2.S vaccine versus placebo. The receptors shown here come from a person aged 18-65 years who received the Ad26.COV2.S COVID-19 vaccine or a placebo.

The chain joins TRBV7-9 to TRBJ1-1; TRBD1 agrees at 8 bases. Per the germline V gene, CDR1 is SEHNR and CDR2 is FQNEAQ (reference sequence). This CDR3 region has 14 residues. J gave up 1 base and V 8 bases, and 6 bases lay outside the gene matches. For the CDR3, the DNA is TGTGCCAGCTTAATGACAGGGGAGAACACTGAAGCTTTCTTT. Translating it yields CASLMTGENTEAFF.

The chain combines TRBV28 with TRBJ2-2; 7 bases are a match to TRBD2. Germline CDR1 MDHEN, CDR2 SYDVKM. J gave up 5 bases and V 5 bases, and 11 bases lay outside the gene matches. The CDR3 is made up of 16 amino acids. As DNA, the CDR3 is TGTGCCAGCAGTCCCGGAGGAGCGGGAAATACCGGGGAGCTGTTTTTT. This encodes CASSPGGAGNTGELFF. Together with reference TRBV28 and TRBJ2-2, the CDR3 gives the full variable domain: DVKVTQSSRYLVKRTGEKVFLECVQDMDHENMFWYRQDPGLGLRLIYFSYDVKMKEKGDIPEGYSVSREKKERFSLILESASTNQTSMYLCASSPGGAGNTGELFFGEGSRLTVL.

The chain has TRBV29-1 and TRBJ1-1; D is unresolved. This CDR3 has 13 amino acids. Looked up from germline, CDR1 is SQVTM and CDR2 is ANQGSEA. Trimming pared 7 bases from V and 3 bases from J, leaving 15 bases between. For the CDR3, the DNA is TGCAGCGGCCGAGTAGGGTCCGACACTGAAGCTTTCTTT. This translates into CSGRVGSDTEAFF.